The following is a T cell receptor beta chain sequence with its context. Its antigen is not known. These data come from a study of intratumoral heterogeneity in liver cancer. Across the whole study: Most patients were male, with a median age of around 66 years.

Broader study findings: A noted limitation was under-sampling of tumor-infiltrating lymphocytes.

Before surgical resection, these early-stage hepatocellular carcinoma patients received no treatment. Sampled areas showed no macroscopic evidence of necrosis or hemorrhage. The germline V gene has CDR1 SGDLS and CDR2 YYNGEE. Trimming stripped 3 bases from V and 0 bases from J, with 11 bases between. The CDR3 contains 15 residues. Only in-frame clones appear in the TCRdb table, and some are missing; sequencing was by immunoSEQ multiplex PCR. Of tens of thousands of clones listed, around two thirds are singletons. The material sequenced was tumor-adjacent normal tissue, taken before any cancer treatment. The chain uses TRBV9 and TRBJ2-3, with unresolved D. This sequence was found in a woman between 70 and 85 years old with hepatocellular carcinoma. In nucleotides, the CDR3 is TGTGCCAGCAGCGCGGGCGTTGCTAGCACAGATACGCAGTATTTT. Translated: CASSAGVASTDTQYF.